This TCR beta chain was observed in a study of identical twins. Overall study results and limits: One should note that invariant MAIT and iNKT cells could partly confound zero-insertion analyses. Memory repertoires lacked the insertion deficit that abundant cord blood beta clonotypes showed.

Comments on this clonotype: Its target is unknown.

TCRdb passed the 5' RACE reads through MiXCR, listing each CDR3 protein once. This table holds more than 1.5 million distinct CDR3 sequences, around a third found once. Healthy Caucasians supplied all donations. This CDR3 region has 13 residues. CDR1 DFQATT and CDR2 SNEGSKA come from the germline V gene (reference sequence). V shed 0 bases and J shed 3 bases, with 9 bases lying between them. This sequence joins TRBV20-1 and TRBJ2-7, with D unclear. Source material: cord blood. The receptor was derived from a newborn girl in good health. The CDR3 DNA follows: TGCAGTGCTAGAGAGGCTAAGCGCTACGAGCAGTACTTC. Encoded protein: CSAREAKRYEQYF.